This T cell receptor beta chain was recovered during a study of cytomegalovirus exposure and HLA in healthy donors. On the study more broadly: An earlier analysis identified approximately 110 million unique TCR beta sequences in 150 million to 200 million T cells.

PCR involved 60 Vbeta and 13 Jbeta primers. Using immunoSEQ multiplex PCR, the repertoire was profiled, and TCRdb retains in-frame clones only, with some absent. The sample lists about 120,000 clones, over 65% seen once, with 8% to 9% in the top ten. The CDR3 loop spans 17 amino acids. The J segment lost 6 bases and the V segment lost 2 bases, leaving 12 bases of the junction unmatched. CDR1 and CDR2 (germline): KGHSH, LQKENI. This clone was seen only a few times. The antigen remains unidentified. Broader study findings: A later analysis found that most CMV-associated TCR beta chains appeared HLA-restricted. A missense DCLRE1C variant was associated with V- and J-gene trimming of TCR beta chains in a later analysis, and an independent cohort replicated the association. The study designated 150 to 200 TCR beta chains cytomegalovirus-associated.

The TCR originated in a woman between 40 and 55 years old in good health and CMV-seropositive. The sequenced sample consisted of PBMCs. This chain links TRBV18 with TRBJ2-7, with 11 bases that match TRBD2. CDR3 region: CASSPRPSGGQRGEQYF. Here the CDR3 DNA reads TGTGCCAGCTCACCAAGGCCTAGCGGGGGGCAAAGGGGCGAGCAGTACTTC.